This T cell receptor beta chain was profiled in a study of T cell changes during pregnancy in multiple sclerosis. Trimming stripped 0 bases from V and 2 bases from J, with 14 bases between. CDR3 length: 18 amino acids. Germline V gene sequence: CDR1 LGHNA, CDR2 YNFKEQ. Clones were sequenced by immunoSEQ multiplex PCR, and TCRdb holds only the in-frame ones, with some missing. Of 67,000 or so clones listed, 85% to 95% are singletons. The source material was CD8+ T cells from peripheral blood mononuclear cells, sampled in the third trimester of pregnancy. This receptor was obtained from a female donor in good health, enrolled as a control in a pregnancy study. V usage is TRBV4-2 and J usage is TRBJ2-6; TRBD1 might be the D (5 bases). CDR3 DNA sequence: TGTGCCAGCAGCCAAGAGGTCCAGGGCCAAGCTGGGGCCAACGTCCTGACTTTC. It translates to CASSQEVQGQAGANVLTF.